The sequence of this TCR beta chain was determined in a study of cytomegalovirus exposure and HLA in healthy donors. The study ran its PCR with 60 Vbeta and 13 Jbeta primers. The table came from immunoSEQ multiplex PCR; TCRdb's copy has only in-frame clones and leaves some out. Of some 120,000 clones in the sample, over 75% were seen once. The CDR3 runs to 14 residues. Trimming left V 2 bases short and J 5 bases short, with 12 bases between. Germline loops: CDR1 MNHNS, CDR2 SASEGT. What was sequenced was PBMCs. The chain is built from TRBV6-1 and TRBJ1-2; TRBD1 is a possible D gene (5 bases). This TCR was sampled from a young woman in good health and CMV-seronegative. The CDR3 protein is CASSETGHRYGYTF. CDR3 DNA sequence: TGTGCCAGCAGTGAAACCGGACATCGATATGGCTACACCTTC.